This T cell receptor (beta chain) was captured by sequencing in a study of cytomegalovirus exposure and HLA in healthy donors. PCR employed 60 Vbeta and 13 Jbeta primers. Some clones are missing from TCRdb's copy, which holds only in-frame ones; the method was immunoSEQ multiplex PCR. This listing includes 150,000 to 200,000 clones. This CDR3 spans 19 amino acids. Germline CDR1 and CDR2: SGHAT and FQDESV (reference sequence). Trimming removed 1 base from V and 0 bases from J; junction bases left unmatched: 9. A remark on this clone: Its antigen is not identified.

Study conclusions and caveats: In all likelihood, a cluster of highly shared sequence variants was a sequencing artifact. CMV serostatus was the only immune exposure information that was available. Most subjects' HLA-A and HLA-B alleles were reportedly predicted from TCR beta sequences.

Sequenced: PBMCs. The rearrangement uses TRBV11-1 and TRBJ2-1; 10 nucleotides line up with TRBD2. The sequence came from a man under 40 in good health and CMV-seronegative. CDR3 bases: TGTGCCAGCAGCTTAGTACCTAGCGGGAGCCCGAGCTCCTACAATGAGCAGTTCTTC. This gives the protein CASSLVPSGSPSSYNEQFF. Complete variable domain (other parts from reference TRBV11-1 and TRBJ2-1): EAEVAQSPRYKITEKSQAVAFWCDPISGHATLYWYRQILGQGPELLVQFQDESVVDDSQLPKDRFSAERLKGVDSTLKIQPAELGDSAMYLCASSLVPSGSPSSYNEQFFGPGTRLTVL.